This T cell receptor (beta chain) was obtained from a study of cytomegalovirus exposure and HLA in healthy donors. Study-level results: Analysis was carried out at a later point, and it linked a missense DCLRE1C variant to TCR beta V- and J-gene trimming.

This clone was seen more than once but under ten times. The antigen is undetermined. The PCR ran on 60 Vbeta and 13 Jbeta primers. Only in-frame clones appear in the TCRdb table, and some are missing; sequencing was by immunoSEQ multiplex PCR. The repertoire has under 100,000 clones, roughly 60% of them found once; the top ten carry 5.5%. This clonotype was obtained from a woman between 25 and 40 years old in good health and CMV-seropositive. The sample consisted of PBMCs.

CDR3: CASKSGGAADTQYF. For the CDR3, the DNA is TGTGCCAGCAAGAGCGGGGGGGCCGCAGATACGCAGTATTTT. The V call is TRBV28, the J call TRBJ2-3; TRBD2 matches at 10 bases. J gave up 4 bases and V 7 bases, and 5 bases lay outside the gene matches. The CDR3 is made up of 14 amino acids. Germline assignment: CDR1 MDHEN and CDR2 SYDVKM. The variable domain in full, with the rest retrieved from reference TRBV28 and TRBJ2-3, is DVKVTQSSRYLVKRTGEKVFLECVQDMDHENMFWYRQDPGLGLRLIYFSYDVKMKEKGDIPEGYSVSREKKERFSLILESASTNQTSMYLCASKSGGAADTQYFGPGTRLTVL.